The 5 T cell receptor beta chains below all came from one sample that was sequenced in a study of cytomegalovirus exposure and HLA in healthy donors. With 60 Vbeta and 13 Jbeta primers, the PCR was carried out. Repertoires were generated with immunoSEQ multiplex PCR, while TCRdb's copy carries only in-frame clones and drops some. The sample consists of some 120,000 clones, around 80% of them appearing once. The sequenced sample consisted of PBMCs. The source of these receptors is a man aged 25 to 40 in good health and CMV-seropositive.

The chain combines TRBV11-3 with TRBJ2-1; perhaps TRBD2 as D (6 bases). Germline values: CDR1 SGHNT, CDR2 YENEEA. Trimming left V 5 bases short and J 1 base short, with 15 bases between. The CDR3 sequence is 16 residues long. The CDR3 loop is CASSPLSGESYNEQFF. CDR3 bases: TGTGCCAGCAGCCCCCTCTCGGGAGAGTCCTACAATGAGCAGTTCTTC. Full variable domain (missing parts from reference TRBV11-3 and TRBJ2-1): EAGVVQSPRYKIIEKKQPVAFWCNPISGHNTLYWYLQNLGQGPELLIRYENEEAVDDSQLPKDRFSAERLKGVDSTLKIQPAELGDSAVYLCASSPLSGESYNEQFFGPGTRLTVL.

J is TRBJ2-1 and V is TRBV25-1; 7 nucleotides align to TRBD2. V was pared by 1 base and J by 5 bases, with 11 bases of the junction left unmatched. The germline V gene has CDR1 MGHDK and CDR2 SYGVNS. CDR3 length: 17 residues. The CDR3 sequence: CASSESPLADNNNEQFF. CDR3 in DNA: TGTGCCAGCAGTGAATCCCCTCTAGCGGATAATAACAATGAGCAGTTCTTC. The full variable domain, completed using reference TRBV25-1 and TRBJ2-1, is EADIYQTPRYLVIGTGKKITLECSQTMGHDKMYWYQQDPGMELHLIHYSYGVNSTEKGDLSSESTVSRIRTEHFPLTLESARPSHTSQYLCASSESPLADNNNEQFFGPGTRLTVL.

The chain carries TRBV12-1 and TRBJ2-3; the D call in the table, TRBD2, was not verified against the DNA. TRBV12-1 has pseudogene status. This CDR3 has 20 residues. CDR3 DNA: TGTGCCAGCAGTTGCCCGGGGATGACTAGGACTAGCGGGAACGCAGATACGCAGTATTTT. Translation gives CASSCPGMTRTSGNADTQYF.

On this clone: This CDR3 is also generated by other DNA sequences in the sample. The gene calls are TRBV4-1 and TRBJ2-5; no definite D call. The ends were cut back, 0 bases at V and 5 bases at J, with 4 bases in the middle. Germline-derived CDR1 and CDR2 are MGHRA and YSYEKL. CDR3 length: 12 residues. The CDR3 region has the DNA TGCGCCAGCAGCCAAGACAGGGAGACCCAGTACTTC. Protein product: CASSQDRETQYF.

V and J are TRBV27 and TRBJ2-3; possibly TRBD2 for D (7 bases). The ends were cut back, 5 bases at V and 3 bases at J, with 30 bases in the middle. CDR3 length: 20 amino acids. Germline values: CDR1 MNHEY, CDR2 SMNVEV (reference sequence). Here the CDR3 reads CASSLRPLREGVIRTDTQYF. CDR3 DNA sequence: TGTGCCAGCAGTCTCCGGCCATTAAGGGAGGGGGTGATTCGGACAGATACGCAGTATTTT.